This TCR beta chain was recovered during a study of blood T cell repertoires in COVID-19 (TCRdb year 2020). In the study overall: The collaborator samples originated in the United States, Italy and Spain and spanned the acute and convalescent phases of COVID-19. The material from the prospective study consisted of cDNA or gDNA derived from T cells, B-cell-depleted T cells, or PBMCs. Subjects who had been exposed to COVID-19, were actively infected with it, or had recovered from it provided the deeply sampled blood TCRbeta repertoires that made up the dataset. The repertoires were made available in a free public database intended to serve as a resource for research on the immune response to SARS-CoV-2. The samples were drawn from the first 160 participants of the ongoing ImmuneRACE study and from 1,254 subjects provided by 6 global collaborators. Nearly every sample came with metadata listing a de-identified subject ID, COVID-19 status, age in years and sex. HLA class I and class II types, where available, came from metadata supplied by the sample provider rather than from assay-based typing.

TCRbeta CDR3 regions were amplified from genomic DNA by means of the immunoSEQ Assay, a bias-controlled multiplex PCR. As for the original processing: The number of nucleated cells in each sample was estimated by amplification of reference gene primers within the assay. Sequence reads were collapsed and filtered to measure the absolute abundance of every unique TCRbeta CDR3 rearrangement. Productive Simpson clonality was computed per sample as the square root of Simpson's diversity index over productive rearrangements. In its TCRdb copy, this immuneACCESS table keeps in-frame sequences only and misses some clones. Where compared with another copy, unresolved V genes explain less than half of these, and the others have no known cause. V and J calls and clone size are given by that table; D and trimming were obtained from the DNA. The sample table records roughly 200,000 clones; around four fifths of these occur just once. The ten largest clones take up around 18% of the sample.

The collaborating institutions used their own protocols to collect whole blood in K2EDTA tubes. For TCRbeta analysis, collaborators shipped samples as frozen whole blood, isolated PBMCs, or DNA extracted from either of those sample types. Study-wide findings and limitations: Clinical and demographic metadata were provided uncurated, with the amount varying by source and participant.

This clone has a single count. No antigen is known for it. Within one base of it there is no much larger clone, and no base qualities were kept. According to the germline V gene, CDR1 reads SGHNT and CDR2 reads YENEEA. The CDR3 sequence holds 20 residues, the cysteine and phenylalanine included. Of the read, only the CDR3 DNA is kept; its 60 bases are in frame from base 1. V is trimmed back by 5 bases and J by 6 bases, and the junction contains 24 bases that no gene match accounts for. Recombination joined TRBV11-3 with TRBJ2-1, with 8 central nucleotides matching TRBD2. The material sequenced was peripheral blood. The clonotype comes from a woman aged 80 or over with active or convalescent COVID-19. The CDR3 sequence is CASSPYSPIGREASGNEQFF. The nucleotide sequence reads TGTGCCAGCAGCCCATACTCCCCAATAGGGCGGGAGGCCTCCGGCAATGAGCAGTTCTTC. The variable domain in full, with residues beyond the CDR3 obtained from the reference TRBV11-3 and TRBJ2-1 genes, is EAGVVQSPRYKIIEKKQPVAFWCNPISGHNTLYWYLQNLGQGPELLIRYENEEAVDDSQLPKDRFSAERLKGVDSTLKIQPAELGDSAVYLCASSPYSPIGREASGNEQFFGPGTRLTVL.